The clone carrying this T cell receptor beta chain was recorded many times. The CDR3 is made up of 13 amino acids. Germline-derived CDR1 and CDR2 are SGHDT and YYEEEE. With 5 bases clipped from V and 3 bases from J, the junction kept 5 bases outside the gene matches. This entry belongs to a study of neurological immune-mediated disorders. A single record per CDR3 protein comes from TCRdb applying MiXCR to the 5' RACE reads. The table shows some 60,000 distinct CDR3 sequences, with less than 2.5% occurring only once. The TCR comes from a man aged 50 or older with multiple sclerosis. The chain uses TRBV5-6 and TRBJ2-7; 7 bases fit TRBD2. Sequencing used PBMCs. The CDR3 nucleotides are TGTGCCAGCAGTCGACTAGCTGTCTACGAGCAGTACTTC. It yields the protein CASSRLAVYEQYF. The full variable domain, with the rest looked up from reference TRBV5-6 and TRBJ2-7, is DAGVTQSPTHLIKTRGQQVTLRCSPKSGHDTVSWYQQALGQGPQFIFQYYEEEERQRGNFPDRFSGHQFPNYSSELNVNALLLGDSALYLCASSRLAVYEQYFGPGTRLTVT.